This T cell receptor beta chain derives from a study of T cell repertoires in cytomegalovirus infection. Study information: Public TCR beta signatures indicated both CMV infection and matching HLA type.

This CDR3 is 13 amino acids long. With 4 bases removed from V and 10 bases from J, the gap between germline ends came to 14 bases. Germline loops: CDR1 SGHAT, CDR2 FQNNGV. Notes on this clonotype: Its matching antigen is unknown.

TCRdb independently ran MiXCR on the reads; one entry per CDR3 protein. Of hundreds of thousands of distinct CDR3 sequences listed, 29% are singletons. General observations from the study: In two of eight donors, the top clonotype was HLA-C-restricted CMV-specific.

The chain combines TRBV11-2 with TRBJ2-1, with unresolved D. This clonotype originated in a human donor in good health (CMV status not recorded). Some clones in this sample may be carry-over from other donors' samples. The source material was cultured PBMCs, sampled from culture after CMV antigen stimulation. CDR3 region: CASSSGYYSEQFF. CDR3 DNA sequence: TGTGCCAGCAGCTCGGGCTACTATTCGGAGCAGTTCTTC.